This T cell receptor (beta chain) was sequenced for a study of glioma-infiltrating T cells after dendritic cell vaccination. At the level of the study: Dendritic cell vaccination trial patients had either newly diagnosed or recurrent glioblastoma. Autologous tumor lysate-pulsed dendritic cell vaccination was given between the early 2000s and the early 2010s.

The CDR3 spans 14 residues. The germline V and J ends were trimmed by 0 bases and 7 bases, with 10 bases remaining between them. Germline loops: CDR1 WSHSY, CDR2 SAAADI. Amplification used 60 V beta primers and 13 J beta primers. Here immunoSEQ multiplex PCR was the method, and the copy in TCRdb shows in-frame clones only, minus some. The table records tens of thousands of clones, around nine tenths of them present only once. This clone occurred once. Its antigen is currently unknown. Study-level findings and limits: Few patients contributed both blood and tumor specimens.

The time point here: after dendritic cell vaccination, including at tumor progression/relapse. The specimen was blood, collected after dendritic cell vaccination. This rearrangement joins TRBV10-2 to TRBJ1-5; tentatively, D is TRBD1 (6 bases). This receptor was taken from a human donor with glioblastoma. For the CDR3, the DNA is TGCGCCAGCAGTGAGTCGGGGGGGCGGCAGCCCCAGCATTTT. Translated: CASSESGGRQPQHF.